This T cell receptor beta chain was profiled in a study of T cell responses to AZD1222 COVID-19 vaccine (dated by TCRdb to about 2021). A note on the overall study: AZD1222 recipients given second doses at about 4 weeks or at about 12 weeks were pooled, since spike-specific TCR depth and breadth were not found to differ between the two schedules. A total of 233 trial participants underwent TCR sequencing, of whom about 200 received two doses of AZD1222 and some 26 received two doses of the MenACWY control vaccine. Enrollment into the trials was organized by age into subgroups of 18-55, 56-69 and 70-plus years, and those subgroups contained roughly 140, 27 and 60 TCR-sequenced participants, respectively.

The germline V gene supplies CDR1 SGHTA and CDR2 FQGNSA. The CDR3 covers 13 residues, taking in both the cysteine and the phenylalanine. The DNA shown is the 39-base CDR3, in frame from base 1. Comments on this clone: Its antigen is not yet known. One end of the junction fails to match germline, which may point to a read error.

The full study reports these points: In the small 56-69-year group, the increase in depth fell short of significance, most likely because of low power. Conclusions about previously exposed vaccinees were limited because only a handful of AZD1222 recipients were SARS-CoV-2 seropositive at baseline. Vaccine-associated CD4 TCRs spanned the whole spike protein, with dominant responses in regions 160-218 and 743-854. Most participants were white British and females outnumbered males, and the authors suggested that clonal diversity may have been underestimated. After two AZD1222 doses, spike-specific TCR breadth and depth were significantly higher than at day 0 and than in MenACWY recipients. Epitopes outside the regions mutated in the B.1.351 and B.1.1.7 variants were reportedly recognized by nearly half of the unique spike-specific TCRs. No day 14 peak-response samples were available, so repertoires were characterized only after the peak T cell response.

The CDR3 regions of human TCRbeta chains were subjected to immunosequencing. As for how the authors treated the data: Repertoire TCRs were matched against a reference library of SARS-CoV-2-specific TCRs generated with the MIRA antigen-specificity platform. Breadth meant the fraction of unique TCRs that were SARS-CoV-2-associated, whereas depth meant the fraction of total T cells that were SARS-CoV-2-associated. Using the MIRA data, each spike-specific TCR was mapped to the spike region that the TCR reacts to and placed in a CD4 or CD8 class. Log10-transformed breadth and depth values were compared by one-way ANOVA with Sidak's multiple comparisons tests. TCRdb carries this immuneACCESS record with in-frame sequences only. Its versions omit some clonotypes, under half of them owing to an unresolved V gene in the studies checked, with the rest unexplained. The V and J calls and clone size were taken over from that table, and D and trimming were inferred from the DNA. In all, the sample holds about 140,000 clones, and roughly 90% of those were seen once. The top ten clones comprise just over 3% of the sample.

In light of the paper, this sample's time point label describes: baseline before first vaccination. Samples from vaccinated people were obtained from the UK trials COV001 and COV002, which included a single-blind randomized controlled phase 2/3 trial of AZD1222 (ChAdOx1 nCoV-19) in healthy adults. For TCRbeta chain sequencing, PBMC samples from trial participants were taken at day 0 and at day 28 after the second dose. The V and J genes are TRBV7-2 and TRBJ1-2, with TRBD1 as a weak D call on 5 bases. This receptor was obtained from an adult in good health. This specimen consisted of peripheral blood, obtained on day 0 of AZD1222 vaccination. The CDR3 is CASSLRGDYGYTF. At the DNA level, the sequence is TGTGCCAGCAGCCTGAGGGGCGACTATGGCTACACCTTT.